The clone carrying this T cell receptor beta chain occurred many times. No antigen is known for it. The data were taken from a study of human T cells and chemical hapten exposure. Across the study: Patients having alopecia areata, totalis or universalis were mostly female. Overall study results and limits: Alopecia was present in the donors, so their immune response may differ from healthy people's.

CDR1 and CDR2 (germline): LGHDT, YNNKEL (reference sequence). The CDR3 consists of 15 residues. Trimming pared 4 bases from V and 4 bases from J, leaving 16 bases between. This sample's time point: patch test 2, 6 weeks after DPC sensitization. Treatment reported: therapeutic diphenylcyclopropenone sensitization with weekly scalp DPC. Participating donors were patients with alopecia, aged 18 to 70 years, considered appropriate candidates for DPC. Before extraction, the whole blood was not fractionated, and total RNA was taken from it. From the RACE reads, TCRdb called clonotypes with MiXCR, one entry per CDR3 protein. The data show approximately 90,000 distinct CDR3 sequences, with approximately 11% seen just once and roughly 2% held by the top ten.

The V call is TRBV3-1, the J call TRBJ1-1; D remains ambiguous. The TCR sequence derives from a man between 35 and 55 years old with alopecia areata. Some clones in this sample may be carry-over from other donors' samples. The material sequenced was whole blood, taken in connection with sensitization to the hapten diphenylcyclopropenone (DPC). DNA for the CDR3: TGTGCCAGCAGCCGCCCGGGAAGGGATGGCACTGAAGCTTTCTTT. It codes for CASSRPGRDGTEAFF.